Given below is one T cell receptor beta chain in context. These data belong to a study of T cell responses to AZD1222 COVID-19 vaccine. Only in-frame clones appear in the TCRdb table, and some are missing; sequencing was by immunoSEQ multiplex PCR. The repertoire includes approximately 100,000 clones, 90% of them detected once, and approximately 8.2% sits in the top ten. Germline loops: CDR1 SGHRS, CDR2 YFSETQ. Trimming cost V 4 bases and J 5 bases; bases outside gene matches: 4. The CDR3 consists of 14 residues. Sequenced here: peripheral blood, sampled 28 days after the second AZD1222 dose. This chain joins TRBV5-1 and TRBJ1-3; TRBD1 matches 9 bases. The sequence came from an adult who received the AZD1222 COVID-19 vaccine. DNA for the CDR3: TGCGCCAGCAGCGCGGGACAGGGAAGAAACACCATATATTTT. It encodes CASSAGQGRNTIYF.